There are many counts of the clone carrying this T cell receptor (beta chain). Its target is unknown. This entry comes from a study of identical twins. TCRdb analysed the 5' RACE reads with MiXCR anew, one entry per CDR3 protein. The table shows roughly 150,000 distinct CDR3 sequences, with under 4.5% occurring only once. Notes on the study in general: Among monozygotic twins, out-of-frame TCR alpha sharing exceeded what models predicted.

The TCR originated in a young man in good health. Sequenced: memory T cells sorted from blood.

The CDR3 region is CASSFAQGGGQPQHF. CDR3 bases: TGTGCCAGCAGTTTCGCTCAGGGAGGGGGCCAGCCCCAGCATTTT. The J gene is TRBJ1-5, the V gene TRBV28, with 7 bases matching TRBD1. CDR1 is MDHEN and CDR2 is SYDVKM in the germline V gene. The CDR3 length is 15 residues. J was trimmed by 7 bases and V by 3 bases; bases with no gene match: 9.